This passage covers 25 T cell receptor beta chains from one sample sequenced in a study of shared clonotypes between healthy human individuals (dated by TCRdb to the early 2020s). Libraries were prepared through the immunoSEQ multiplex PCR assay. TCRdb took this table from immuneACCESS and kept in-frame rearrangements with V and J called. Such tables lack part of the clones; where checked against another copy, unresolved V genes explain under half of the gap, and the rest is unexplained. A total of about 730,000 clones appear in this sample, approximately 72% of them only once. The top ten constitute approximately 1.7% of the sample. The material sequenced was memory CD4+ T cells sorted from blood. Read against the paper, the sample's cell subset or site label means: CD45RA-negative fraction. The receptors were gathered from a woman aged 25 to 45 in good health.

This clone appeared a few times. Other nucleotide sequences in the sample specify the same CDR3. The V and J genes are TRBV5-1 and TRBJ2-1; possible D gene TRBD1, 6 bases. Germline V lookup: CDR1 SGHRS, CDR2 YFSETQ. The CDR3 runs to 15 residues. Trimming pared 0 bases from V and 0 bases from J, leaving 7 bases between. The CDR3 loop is CASSLDRVSYNEQFF. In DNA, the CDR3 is TGCGCCAGCAGCTTGGACAGGGTCTCCTACAATGAGCAGTTCTTC.

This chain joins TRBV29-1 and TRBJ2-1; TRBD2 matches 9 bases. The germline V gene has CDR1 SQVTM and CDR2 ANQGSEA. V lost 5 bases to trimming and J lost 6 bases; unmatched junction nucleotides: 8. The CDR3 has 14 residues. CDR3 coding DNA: TGCAGCGTTCGGGCTACAGCGGGAGGCAATGAGCAGTTCTTC. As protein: CSVRATAGGNEQFF.

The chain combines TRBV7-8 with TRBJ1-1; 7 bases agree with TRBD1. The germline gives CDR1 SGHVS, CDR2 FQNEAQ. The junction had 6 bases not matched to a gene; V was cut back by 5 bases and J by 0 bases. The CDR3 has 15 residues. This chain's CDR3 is CASSIRTGMNTEAFF. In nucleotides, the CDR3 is TGTGCCAGCAGCATAAGGACAGGAATGAACACTGAAGCTTTCTTT.

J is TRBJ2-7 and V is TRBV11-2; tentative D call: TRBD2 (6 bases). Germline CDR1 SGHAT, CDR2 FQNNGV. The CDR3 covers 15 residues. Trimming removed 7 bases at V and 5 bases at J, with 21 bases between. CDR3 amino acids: CASTTGAGTHNEQYF. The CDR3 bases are TGTGCCAGCACCACTGGGGCGGGGACCCACAACGAGCAGTACTTC.

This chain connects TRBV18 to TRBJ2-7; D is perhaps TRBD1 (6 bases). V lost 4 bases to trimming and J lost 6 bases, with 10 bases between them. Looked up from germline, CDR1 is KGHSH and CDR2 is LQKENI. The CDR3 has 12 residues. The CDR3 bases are TGTGCCAGCTCACTAAACAGGGTCGAGCAGTACTTC. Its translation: CASSLNRVEQYF.

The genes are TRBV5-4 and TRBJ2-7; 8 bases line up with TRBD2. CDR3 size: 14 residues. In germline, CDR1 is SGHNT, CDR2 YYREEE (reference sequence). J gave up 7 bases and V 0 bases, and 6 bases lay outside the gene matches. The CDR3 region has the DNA TGTGCCAGCAGCTTGGGGCTAGCGGGTCGAGAGCAGTACTTC. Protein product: CASSLGLAGREQYF.

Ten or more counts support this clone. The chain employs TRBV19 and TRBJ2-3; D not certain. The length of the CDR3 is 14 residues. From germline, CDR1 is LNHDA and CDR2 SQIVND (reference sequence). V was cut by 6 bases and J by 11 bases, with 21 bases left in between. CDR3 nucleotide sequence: TGTGCCAGTAGCAACAACCAAGGTGTGGGCGGGCAGTATTTT. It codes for CASSNNQGVGGQYF.

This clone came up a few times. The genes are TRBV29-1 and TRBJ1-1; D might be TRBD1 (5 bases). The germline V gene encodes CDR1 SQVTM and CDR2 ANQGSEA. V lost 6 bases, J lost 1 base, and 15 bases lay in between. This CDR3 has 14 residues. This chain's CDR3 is CSVRAGRANTEAFF. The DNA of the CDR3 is TGCAGCGTCAGGGCCGGACGAGCGAACACTGAAGCTTTCTTT.

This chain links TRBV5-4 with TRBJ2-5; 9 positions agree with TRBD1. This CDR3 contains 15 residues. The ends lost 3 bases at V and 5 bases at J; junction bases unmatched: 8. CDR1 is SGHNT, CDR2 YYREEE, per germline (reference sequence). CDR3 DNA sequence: TGTGCCAGCAGCTGGGGGACAGGGCCGGGGGAGACCCAGTACTTC. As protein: CASSWGTGPGETQYF.

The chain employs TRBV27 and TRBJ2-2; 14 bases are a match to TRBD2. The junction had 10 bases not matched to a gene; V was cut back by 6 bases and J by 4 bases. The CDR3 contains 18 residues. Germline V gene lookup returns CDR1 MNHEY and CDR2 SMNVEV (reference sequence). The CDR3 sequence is CASRPRPGLAGVTGELFF. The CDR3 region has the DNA TGTGCCAGCAGACCCCGACCGGGACTAGCGGGAGTCACCGGGGAGCTGTTTTTT.

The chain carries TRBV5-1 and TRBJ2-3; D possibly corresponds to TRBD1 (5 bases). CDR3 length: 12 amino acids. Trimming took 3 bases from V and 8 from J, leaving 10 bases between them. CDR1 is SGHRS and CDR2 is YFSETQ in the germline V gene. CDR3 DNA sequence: TGCGCCAGCAGCTCCAGGGAAGGTACGCAGTATTTT. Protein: CASSSREGTQYF.

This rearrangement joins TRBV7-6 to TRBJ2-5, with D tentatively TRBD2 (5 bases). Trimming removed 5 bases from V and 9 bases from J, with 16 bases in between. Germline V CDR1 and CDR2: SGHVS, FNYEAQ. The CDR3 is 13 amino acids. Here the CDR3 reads CASSLRSLEAQYF. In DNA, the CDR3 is TGTGCCAGCAGCCTCCGCAGTCTGGAGGCCCAGTACTTC.

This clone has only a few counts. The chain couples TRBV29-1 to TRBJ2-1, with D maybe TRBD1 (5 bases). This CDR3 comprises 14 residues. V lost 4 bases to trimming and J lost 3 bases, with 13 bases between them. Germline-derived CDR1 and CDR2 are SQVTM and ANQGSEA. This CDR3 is CSVGQGMGYNEQFF. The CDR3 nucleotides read TGCAGCGTTGGTCAGGGTATGGGCTACAATGAGCAGTTCTTC.

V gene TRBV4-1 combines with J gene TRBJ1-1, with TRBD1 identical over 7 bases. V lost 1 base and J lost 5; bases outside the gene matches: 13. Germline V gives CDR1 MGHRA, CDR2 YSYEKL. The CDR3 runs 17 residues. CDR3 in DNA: TGCGCCAGCAGCCAAGCTCCCGGGACAGTGAGTCCGACTGAAGCTTTCTTT. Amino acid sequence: CASSQAPGTVSPTEAFF.

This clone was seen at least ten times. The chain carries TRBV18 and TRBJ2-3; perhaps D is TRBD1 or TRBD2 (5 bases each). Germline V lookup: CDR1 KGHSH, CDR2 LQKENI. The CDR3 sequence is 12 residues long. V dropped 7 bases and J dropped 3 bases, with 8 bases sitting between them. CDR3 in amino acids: CASLGETDTQYF. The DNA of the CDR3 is TGTGCCAGCTTGGGGGAAACAGATACGCAGTATTTT.

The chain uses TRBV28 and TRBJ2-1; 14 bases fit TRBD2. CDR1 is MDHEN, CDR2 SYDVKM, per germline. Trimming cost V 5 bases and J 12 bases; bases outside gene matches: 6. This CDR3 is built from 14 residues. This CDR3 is CASSPTSGRARQFF. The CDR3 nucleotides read TGTGCCAGCAGTCCGACTAGCGGGAGGGCCCGGCAGTTCTTC.

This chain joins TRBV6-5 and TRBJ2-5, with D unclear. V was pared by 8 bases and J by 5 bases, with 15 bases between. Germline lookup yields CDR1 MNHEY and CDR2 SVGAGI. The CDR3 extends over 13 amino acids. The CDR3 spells CASFDNVAETQYF. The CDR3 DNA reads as TGTGCCAGCTTTGATAACGTGGCGGAGACCCAGTACTTC.

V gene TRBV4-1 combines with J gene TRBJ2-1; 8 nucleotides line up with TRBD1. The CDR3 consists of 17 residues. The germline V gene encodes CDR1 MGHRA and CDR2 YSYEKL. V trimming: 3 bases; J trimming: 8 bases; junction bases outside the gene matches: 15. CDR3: CASSQAVFGQGGDEQFF. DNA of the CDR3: TGCGCCAGCAGCCAGGCTGTCTTCGGACAGGGTGGGGATGAGCAGTTCTTC.

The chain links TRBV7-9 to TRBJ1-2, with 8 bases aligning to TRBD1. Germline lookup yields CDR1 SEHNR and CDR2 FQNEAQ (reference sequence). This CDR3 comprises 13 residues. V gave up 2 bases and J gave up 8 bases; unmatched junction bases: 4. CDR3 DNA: TGTGCCAGCAGCTTACAGGGGGCGGAAGGCTACACCTTC. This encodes CASSLQGAEGYTF. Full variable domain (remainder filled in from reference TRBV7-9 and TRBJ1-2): DTGVSQNPRHKITKRGQNVTFRCDPISEHNRLYWYRQTLGQGPEFLTYFQNEAQLEKSRLLSDRFSAERPKGSFSTLEIQRTEQGDSAMYLCASSLQGAEGYTFGSGTRLTVV.

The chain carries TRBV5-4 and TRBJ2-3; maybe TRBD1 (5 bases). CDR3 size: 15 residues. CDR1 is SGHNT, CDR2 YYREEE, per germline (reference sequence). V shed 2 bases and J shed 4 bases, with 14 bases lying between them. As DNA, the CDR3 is TGTGCCAGCAGCTTTTCTGGGGCCAGGGCAGATACGCAGTATTTT. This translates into CASSFSGARADTQYF.

The CDR3 here is CASSLTLTYEQYF. The CDR3, as DNA: TGCGCCAGCAGCTTGACACTTACCTACGAGCAGTACTTC. The chain is built from TRBV5-1 and TRBJ2-7; D gene uncertain. V lost 1 base, J lost 2 bases, and 7 bases lay in between. The germline V gene has CDR1 SGHRS and CDR2 YFSETQ. This CDR3 spans 13 amino acids.

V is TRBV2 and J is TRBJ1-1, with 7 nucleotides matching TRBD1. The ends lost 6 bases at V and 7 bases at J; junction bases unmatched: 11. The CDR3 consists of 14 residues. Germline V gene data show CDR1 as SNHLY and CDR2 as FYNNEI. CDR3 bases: TGTGCCAGCAGCGCCACGGGACAGCATTATGAAGCTTTCTTT. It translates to CASSATGQHYEAFF. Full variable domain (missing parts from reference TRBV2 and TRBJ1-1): EPEVTQTPSHQVTQMGQEVILRCVPISNHLYFYWYRQILGQKVEFLVSFYNNEISEKSEIFDDQFSVERPDGSNFTLKIRSTKLEDSAMYFCASSATGQHYEAFFGQGTRLTVV.

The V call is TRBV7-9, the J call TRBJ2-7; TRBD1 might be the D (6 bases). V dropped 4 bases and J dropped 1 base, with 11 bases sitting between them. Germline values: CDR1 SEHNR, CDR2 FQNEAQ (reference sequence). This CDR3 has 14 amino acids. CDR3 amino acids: CASSSDRRSYEQYF. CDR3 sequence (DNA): TGTGCCAGCAGCTCCGACAGGAGATCCTACGAGCAGTACTTC. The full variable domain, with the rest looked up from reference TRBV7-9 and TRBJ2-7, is DTGVSQNPRHKITKRGQNVTFRCDPISEHNRLYWYRQTLGQGPEFLTYFQNEAQLEKSRLLSDRFSAERPKGSFSTLEIQRTEQGDSAMYLCASSSDRRSYEQYFGPGTRLTVT.

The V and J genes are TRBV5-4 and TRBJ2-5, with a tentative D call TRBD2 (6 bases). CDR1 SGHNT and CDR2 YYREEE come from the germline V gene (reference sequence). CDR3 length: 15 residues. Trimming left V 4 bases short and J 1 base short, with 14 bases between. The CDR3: CASSPAGGVQETQYF. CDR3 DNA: TGTGCCAGCAGCCCGGCGGGCGGGGTCCAAGAGACCCAGTACTTC.

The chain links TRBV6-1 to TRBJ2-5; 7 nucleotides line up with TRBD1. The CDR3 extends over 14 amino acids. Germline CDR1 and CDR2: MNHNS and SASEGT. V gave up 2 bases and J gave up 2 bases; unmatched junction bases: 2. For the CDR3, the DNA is TGTGCCAGCAGTGAACCGGGACAGCAAGAGACCCAGTACTTC. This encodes CASSEPGQQETQYF.